These T cell receptor beta chains were read from a single sample in a study of CD8+CD57+ T cells in acquired aplastic anemia. Each CDR3 protein is one row after TCRdb ran MiXCR on the reads. The profile covers hundreds of thousands of distinct CDR3 sequences, with about 44% appearing a single time and over 7.5% taken by the ten largest. Source material: sorted CD4+, CD8+, or CD8+CD57+ T cells (not recorded which) from PBMCs. These receptors were obtained from a human donor with aplastic anemia. CDR3s include the opening cysteine and the closing phenylalanine or tryptophan. Each record gives: clone size, J gene, D gene, V gene, CDR3 protein, CDR3 DNA. A D gene is named only where the DNA matches it firmly. Clone size appears in some rows only: once, few, many, or a class for an expanded clone.

-	TRBJ2-1	TRBD2	TRBV2	CASSQMTSGRGNEQFF	TGTGCCAGCAGCCAGATGACTAGCGGGAGGGGGAATGAGCAGTTCTTC
-	TRBJ2-1	-	TRBV2	CASSARDVSSYNEQFF	TGTGCCAGCAGTGCTAGGGACGTTAGCTCCTACAATGAGCAGTTCTTC
once	TRBJ1-2	TRBD1	TRBV30	CAWSAGGDYGYTF	TGTGCCTGGAGTGCAGGGGGCGACTATGGCTACACCTTC
few	TRBJ1-1	-	TRBV27	CASNKQRATEAFF	TGTGCCAGCAACAAACAGAGGGCGACTGAAGCTTTCTTT
many	TRBJ2-1	-	TRBV7-8	CASSVSGRNRDEQFF	TGTGCCAGCAGCGTTAGCGGGCGGAACAGGGATGAGCAGTTCTTC
-	TRBJ2-2	-	TRBV20-1	CSAPLGAVANTGELFF	TGCAGTGCTCCACTAGGGGCGGTCGCGAACACCGGGGAGCTGTTTTTT
-	TRBJ1-1	-	TRBV4-3	CASSVARGANTEAFF	TGCGCCAGCAGCGTGGCGCGAGGGGCTAACACTGAAGCTTTCTTT
-	TRBJ2-5	-	TRBV2	CASSGPDGETQYF	TGTGCCAGCAGTGGCCCGGATGGAGAGACCCAGTACTTC
once	TRBJ2-5	-	TRBV6-1	CASSEGGRSETQYF	TGTGCCAGCAGTGAAGGGGGCAGGTCAGAGACCCAGTACTTC
many	TRBJ1-1	-	TRBV20-1	CSAREQTSRTEAFF	TGCAGTGCTAGAGAGCAGACATCTAGAACTGAAGCTTTCTTT
few	TRBJ2-5	-	TRBV12-3/TRBV12-4	CASSLHRVKGETQYF	TGTGCCAGCAGTTTACACAGGGTAAAGGGGGAGACCCAGTACTTC
-	TRBJ1-2	-	TRBV2	CASSSLGGFYGYTF	TGTGCCAGCTCTTCGTTGGGGGGCTTCTATGGCTACACCTTC
many	TRBJ1-2	-	TRBV10-3	CAISEEPGQTNYGYTF	TGTGCCATCAGTGAGGAACCGGGACAAACTAACTATGGCTACACCTTC
many	TRBJ1-1	-	TRBV2	CASRGELNTEAFF	TGTGCCAGCAGGGGAGAACTAAACACTGAAGCTTTCTTT
many	TRBJ2-2	TRBD1	TRBV7-9	CASSYDRGNTGELFF	TGTGCCAGCAGTTACGACAGGGGGAACACCGGGGAGCTGTTTTTT
-	TRBJ2-2	-	TRBV5-6	CASSLGTSSHGELFF	TGTGCCAGCAGCTTGGGGACCTCTTCTCACGGGGAGCTGTTTTTT
many	TRBJ2-7	TRBD2	TRBV5-1	CASTYRDRGDHEQYF	TGCGCCAGCACATACCGGGACCGGGGGGACCACGAGCAGTACTTC
-	TRBJ1-1	-	TRBV7-9	CASSLFPAGGRSTEAFF	TGTGCCAGCAGCCTCTTTCCCGCGGGGGGGAGGTCCACTGAAGCCTTCTTT
-	TRBJ2-3	-	TRBV7-2	CASSPTAMLTSTDTQYF	TGTGCCAGCAGCCCCACGGCGATGTTAACTAGCACAGATACGCAGTATTTT
-	TRBJ2-2	TRBD2	TRBV7-2	CASSYLRGGGTGELFF	TGTGCCAGCAGTTACCTACGGGGGGGGGGCACCGGGGAGCTGTTTTTT
many	TRBJ2-7	-	TRBV9	CASSVGEGEQYF	TGTGCCAGCAGCGTAGGTGAGGGCGAGCAGTACTTC
-	TRBJ1-2	TRBD1	TRBV11-3	CASSSTGVGGYTF	TGTGCCAGCAGCTCCACAGGGGTTGGTGGCTACACCTTC
-	TRBJ1-4	-	TRBV20-1	CSARDPGATNEKLFF	TGCAGTGCTAGAGATCCGGGCGCAACTAATGAAAAACTGTTTTTT
-	TRBJ2-3	TRBD2	TRBV10-3	CAISSPAGGTDTQYF	TGTGCCATCAGTTCCCCAGCGGGGGGCACAGATACGCAGTATTTT
many	TRBJ2-1	-	TRBV2	CASSKIADF	TGTGCCAGCAGTAAAATCGCGGACTTC
-	TRBJ1-2	-	TRBV10-3	CAISEYRDINYGYTF	TGTGCCATCAGTGAGTACCGGGACATTAACTATGGCTACACCTTC
-	TRBJ2-1	TRBD1	TRBV27	CASSFIGTVVLDEQFF	TGTGCCAGCAGTTTTATCGGGACAGTTGTTTTAGATGAGCAGTTCTTC
once	TRBJ1-1	-	TRBV29-1	CSVVQNTGAFF	TGCAGCGTCGTTCAAAACACTGGAGCTTTCTTT
-	TRBJ2-7	-	TRBV4-1	CASSQEGASYEQYF	TGCGCCAGCAGCCAAGAGGGGGCATCCTACGAGCAGTACTTC
-	TRBJ2-5	TRBD2	TRBV6-1	CASGTSGGAETQYF	TGTGCCAGCGGGACTAGCGGGGGGGCGGAGACCCAGTACTTC
many	TRBJ2-7	-	TRBV6-5	CASSYTGLFYEQYF	TGTGCCAGCAGTTACACAGGACTCTTCTACGAGCAGTACTTC
-	TRBJ1-1	-	TRBV29-1	CSVGPSRVLNTEAFF	TGCAGCGTTGGTCCGTCTAGGGTGTTGAACACTGAAGCTTTCTTT
-	TRBJ2-5	-	TRBV2	CASVNRETQYF	TGTGCCAGCGTAAACCGAGAGACCCAGTACTTC
-	TRBJ2-3	-	TRBV7-9	CASSLSSYEGDTQYF	TGTGCCAGCAGCTTATCGTCGTACGAGGGAGATACGCAGTATTTT
-	TRBJ1-6	-	TRBV6-1	CASIKGDNSPLHF	TGTGCCAGCATTAAAGGGGATAATTCACCCCTCCACTTT
-	TRBJ2-2	-	TRBV27	CASSLSSGELFF	TGTGCCAGCAGTTTATCGAGCGGGGAGCTGTTTTTT
many	TRBJ1-6	-	TRBV5-1	CASAFSSYNSPLHF	TGCGCCAGCGCGTTCAGCTCTTATAATTCACCCCTCCACTTT
many	TRBJ2-7	-	TRBV7-9	CASSLVPSSYEQYF	TGTGCCAGCAGCTTGGTTCCCAGCTCCTACGAGCAGTACTTC
many	TRBJ2-2	-	TRBV7-9	CASSSRTGTGELFF	TGTGCCAGCAGCTCCCGGACGGGCACCGGGGAGCTGTTTTTT
many	TRBJ2-5	TRBD1	TRBV7-9	CASRAGGMVETQYF	TGTGCCAGCAGGGCAGGGGGCATGGTGGAGACCCAGTACTTC
few	TRBJ2-7	TRBD2	TRBV15	CATREAGEQYF	TGTGCCACCCGGGAGGCCGGGGAGCAGTACTTC
many	TRBJ2-3	-	TRBV7-3	CASSLGQSSYTDTQYF	TGTGCCAGCAGCTTAGGGCAGTCCTCATACACAGATACGCAGTATTTT
many	TRBJ2-2	TRBD1	TRBV15	CATSRDGEGQGDTGELFF	TGTGCCACCAGCAGAGATGGCGAGGGACAGGGTGACACCGGGGAGCTGTTTTTT
once	TRBJ1-1	-	TRBV20-1	CSAPDRSRDTEAFF	TGCAGTGCTCCCGATAGATCTAGGGACACTGAAGCTTTCTTT
-	TRBJ2-5	TRBD1	TRBV9	CASSLMTGEETQYF	TGTGCCAGCAGCTTGATGACAGGGGAAGAGACCCAGTACTTC
-	TRBJ2-7	-	TRBV5-1	CASSVAYATYEQYF	TGCGCCAGCAGCGTGGCATATGCAACCTACGAGCAGTACTTC
many	TRBJ2-1	TRBD2	TRBV7-2	CASSPLSGGAIDEQFF	TGTGCCAGCAGCCCACTTAGCGGGGGGGCCATCGATGAGCAGTTCTTC
once	TRBJ2-1	-	TRBV3-1	CASSQDDEQFF	TGTGCCAGCAGCCAGGACGATGAGCAGTTCTTC
-	TRBJ2-1	-	TRBV7-2	CASSLVGTGASLIF	-
few	TRBJ1-4	TRBD1	TRBV10-3	CAISVPPGQGEDEKLFF	TGTGCCATCAGTGTCCCCCCGGGACAGGGGGAAGATGAAAAACTGTTTTTT
-	TRBJ1-5	-	TRBV14	CASSQESTPAQHF	TGTGCCAGCAGCCAAGAGTCGACCCCAGCCCAGCATTTT
-	TRBJ2-1	TRBD2	TRBV24-1	CATSVPGLAVLSSYNEQFF	TGTGCCACCAGTGTTCCGGGACTAGCGGTGCTCAGCTCCTACAATGAGCAGTTCTTC
once	TRBJ2-7	-	TRBV24-1	CATSTRDYEQYF	TGTGCCACCAGCACTAGAGACTACGAGCAGTACTTC
many	TRBJ2-1	-	TRBV7-9	CASSSPGRVGAYNEQFF	TGTGCCAGCAGCTCCCCTGGGCGGGTGGGAGCCTACAATGAGCAGTTCTTC